Shown below are 19 T cell receptor beta chains from a single sample sequenced in a study of cytomegalovirus exposure and HLA in healthy donors. PCR employed 60 Vbeta and 13 Jbeta primers. Here immunoSEQ multiplex PCR was the method, and the copy in TCRdb shows in-frame clones only, minus some. This sample has fewer than 250,000 clones; almost 80% occur once, and the top ten carry 1.5% to 2%. The sequencing sample was made of PBMCs. The receptors were sampled from a male donor in good health and CMV-seronegative.

The rearrangement uses TRBV7-9 and TRBJ1-1; no definite D call. Germline-derived CDR1 and CDR2 are SEHNR and FQNEAQ (reference sequence). V lost 6 bases to trimming and J lost 5 bases, with 19 bases between them. CDR3 length: 15 amino acids. The CDR3 sequence: CASRPTGRGGTEAFF. The CDR3 DNA follows: TGTGCCAGCAGACCAACCGGACGGGGAGGGACTGAAGCTTTCTTT.

J is TRBJ1-3 and V is TRBV12-5, with 9 bases identical to TRBD1. Trimming cost V 4 bases and J 3 bases; bases outside gene matches: 7. The CDR3 runs to 16 residues. CDR1 is LGHNT and CDR2 is FRNRAP in the germline V gene. CDR3 DNA: TGTGCTAGTGGTTGGCTGGGGACAGGGTTTGGAAACACCATATATTTT. It codes for CASGWLGTGFGNTIYF.

In its sample, this clone was seen once. Without the conserved terminal phenylalanine or tryptophan, this CDR3 likely stems from a read error. This sequence joins TRBV9 and TRBJ2-7; 9 nucleotides agree with TRBD1. The CDR3 has 14 amino acids. The J segment lost 6 bases and the V segment lost 4 bases, leaving 8 bases of the junction unmatched. The germline V gene encodes CDR1 SGDLS and CDR2 YYNGEE. CDR3 nucleotide sequence: TGTGCCAGCAGCCTAAGACCACAGGGGGCCGAGCAGTACCTC. Its protein is CASSLRPQGAEQYL.

V usage is TRBV27 and J usage is TRBJ2-1; TRBD2 agrees at 7 bases. There are 14 residues in the CDR3. Germline CDR1 MNHEY, CDR2 SMNVEV (reference sequence). The V gene end was trimmed by 3 bases and the J gene end by 10 bases; junction bases not matched to a gene: 9. The CDR3: CASSLGGRAREQFF. The CDR3 DNA reads TGTGCCAGCAGTTTGGGTGGGAGGGCCCGAGAGCAGTTCTTC.

This clone showed up just a few times. The CDR3 protein is CASSWGLAGEGYEQYF. DNA of the CDR3: TGTGCCAGCAGCTGGGGGCTAGCGGGAGAAGGATACGAGCAGTACTTC. The chain employs TRBV7-2 and TRBJ2-7; 10 nucleotides line up with TRBD2. The CDR3 loop spans 16 amino acids. Germline V gene data show CDR1 as SGHTA and CDR2 as FQGNSA. V shed 4 bases and J 4 bases; nucleotides not matched to a gene: 10.

V gene TRBV10-3 combines with J gene TRBJ1-2, with 10 positions matching TRBD1. With 2 bases clipped from V and 5 bases from J, the junction kept 5 bases outside the gene matches. This CDR3 has 15 residues. The germline V gene encodes CDR1 ENHRY and CDR2 SYGVKD. The CDR3 sequence is CAISEPADRGYGYTF. CDR3 nucleotide sequence: TGTGCCATCAGTGAGCCCGCGGACAGGGGGTATGGCTACACCTTC.

The gene calls are TRBV18 and TRBJ2-7; D unclear. Trimming removed 0 bases from V and 0 bases from J, with 12 bases in between. Germline-derived CDR1 and CDR2 are KGHSH and LQKENI. There are 16 residues in the CDR3. The CDR3 DNA is TGTGCCAGCTCACCACCGAGAGGATATAGCTCCTACGAGCAGTACTTC. Translated, it gives CASSPPRGYSSYEQYF. Full variable domain (remainder filled in from reference TRBV18 and TRBJ2-7): NAGVMQNPRHLVRRRGQEARLRCSPMKGHSHVYWYRQLPEEGLKFMVYLQKENIIDESGMPKERFSAEFPKEGPSILRIQQVVRGDSAAYFCASSPPRGYSSYEQYFGPGTRLTVT.

The chain joins TRBV10-1 to TRBJ2-5; D ambiguous. The germline V and J ends were trimmed by 7 bases and 4 bases, with 22 bases remaining between them. The CDR3 covers 16 residues. CDR1 is WNHNN and CDR2 is SYGVQD in the germline V gene (reference sequence). The DNA for the CDR3 is TGCGCCAGCAAACCGACTCACCCCGAACATCGAGAGACCCAGTACTTC. It yields the protein CASKPTHPEHRETQYF.

The chain uses TRBV18 and TRBJ2-5, with 11 bases lining up with TRBD1. The CDR3 runs 19 residues. V shed 3 bases and J 11 bases; nucleotides not matched to a gene: 23. From germline, CDR1 is KGHSH and CDR2 LQKENI. The CDR3 reads CASSPLFPSPGQGAGEQYF. In DNA form, the CDR3 reads TGTGCCAGCTCACCCTTATTCCCCTCTCCTGGACAGGGGGCTGGAGAGCAGTACTTC.

The rearrangement uses TRBV7-9 and TRBJ2-1, with D possibly TRBD1 on 5 matching bases. The CDR3 spans 12 residues. Per germline, CDR1 SEHNR and CDR2 FQNEAQ (reference sequence). V was pared by 4 bases and J by 4 bases, with 5 bases between. The CDR3 sequence: CASSSGYNEQFF. CDR3 coding DNA: TGTGCCAGCAGCTCAGGGTACAATGAGCAGTTCTTC.

On this clone: A read error may be the cause here, since a much bigger clone is one base away. The CDR3 here is CASSDQGNTEAFF. CDR3 DNA sequence: TGTGCCAGCAGTGATCAGGGTAACACTGAAGCTTTCTTT. The V and J genes are TRBV6-4 and TRBJ1-1; D may be TRBD1 (5 bases). Trimming removed 3 bases at V and 2 bases at J, with 7 bases between. Germline assignment: CDR1 MRHNA and CDR2 SNTAGT. The CDR3 runs 13 residues.

This clone showed up just a few times. The V call is TRBV11-2, the J call TRBJ2-2; the D gene is possibly TRBD2 (6 bases). This CDR3 has 16 residues. The V end was cut by 1 base, the J end by 5 bases, with 14 bases between. Germline V lookup: CDR1 SGHAT, CDR2 FQNNGV. Written as DNA, the CDR3 is TGTGCCAGCAGCTTAGGGGGACTCCTTCGGACCGGGGAGCTGTTTTTT. It specifies CASSLGGLLRTGELFF.

Worth noting for this clone: One end of the junction fails to match germline, which may point to a read error. Here the CDR3 DNA reads TGTGCCAGCGGCCGCCCTCGGGAACCCCTGGTCGTATGCTTC. It specifies CASGRPREPLVVCF. The rearrangement joins TRBV6-1 to TRBJ2-7; D perhaps matches TRBD2 (5 bases). CDR3 size: 14 residues. From germline, CDR1 is MNHNS and CDR2 SASEGT.

The genes are TRBV5-1 and TRBJ2-5; TRBD2 matches 11 bases. Losses at the gene ends were 2 bases for V and 2 bases for J; bases not matched to a gene: 5. This CDR3 comprises 16 residues. Germline CDR1 and CDR2: SGHRS and YFSETQ. CDR3 sequence (DNA): TGCGCCAGCAGCTTAACCGGGACTAGCGGACAAGAGACCCAGTACTTC. Translation: CASSLTGTSGQETQYF. The full variable domain, its missing parts supplied by reference TRBV5-1 and TRBJ2-5, is KAGVTQTPRYLIKTRGQQVTLSCSPISGHRSVSWYQQTPGQGLQFLFEYFSETQRNKGNFPGRFSGRQFSNSRSEMNVSTLELGDSALYLCASSLTGTSGQETQYFGPGTRLLVL.

In DNA, the CDR3 is TGTGCCAGCAAAGCGTCCAGGGGGCACAATCAGCCCCAGCATTTT. Its translation: CASKASRGHNQPQHF. This sequence joins TRBV28 and TRBJ1-5; TRBD1 matches at 8 bases. The CDR3 covers 15 residues. Germline CDR1 reads MDHEN; CDR2 reads SYDVKM. The J segment lost 3 bases and the V segment lost 7 bases, leaving 8 bases of the junction unmatched.

This clone was seen a few times. Here the CDR3 DNA reads TGCGCCAGCATGACAGGGGTGAACACCGGGGAGCTGTTTTTT. Translation gives CASMTGVNTGELFF. V usage is TRBV5-1 and J usage is TRBJ2-2; 8 nucleotides align to TRBD1. The CDR3 runs to 14 residues. V lost 6 bases, J lost 1 base, and 2 bases stayed unmatched. Germline V gene sequence: CDR1 SGHRS, CDR2 YFSETQ.

The chain joins TRBV7-2 to TRBJ2-7; 9 bases line up with TRBD1. The trim removed 3 bases at V and 3 bases at J, leaving 9 bases unmatched. This CDR3 has 16 residues. Germline lookup yields CDR1 SGHTA and CDR2 FQGNSA. The CDR3 DNA is TGTGCCAGCAGCTTCTCTTTTGACAGGGGGTTCTACGAGCAGTACTTC. This gives the protein CASSFSFDRGFYEQYF.

The chain recombines TRBV11-2 with TRBJ2-1; 7 bases match TRBD2. Losses at the gene ends were 3 bases for V and 6 bases for J; bases not matched to a gene: 5. The germline V gene encodes CDR1 SGHAT and CDR2 FQNNGV. This CDR3 is 14 amino acids long. CDR3 sequence (DNA): TGTGCCAGCAGCTTTTCACTAGCGCCCAATGAGCAGTTCTTC. The encoded protein is CASSFSLAPNEQFF.

This clone has only one observation. The chain carries TRBV15 and TRBJ1-5; D unresolved. This CDR3 contains 15 residues. Germline V gene data show CDR1 as LNHNV and CDR2 as YYDKDF (reference sequence). V was trimmed by 0 bases and J by 5 bases, leaving 11 bases between them. This CDR3 is CATSRDIAGDQPQHF. CDR3 sequence (DNA): TGTGCCACCAGCAGAGATATTGCCGGTGATCAGCCCCAGCATTTT.